These 11 T cell receptor beta chains share one sample of origin, sequenced in a study of cytomegalovirus exposure and HLA in healthy donors. The PCR ran on 60 Vbeta and 13 Jbeta primers. Clones were sequenced by immunoSEQ multiplex PCR, and TCRdb holds only the in-frame ones, with some missing. This repertoire shows approximately 150,000 clones, 80% found once; its top ten account for around a tenth. Material for sequencing was PBMCs. The origin of the receptors is a man aged 18 to 30 in good health and CMV-seropositive.

The V call is TRBV25-1, the J call TRBJ2-2; a weak D match, TRBD1 (5 bases). CDR1 and CDR2 from the germline V gene are MGHDK and SYGVNS. The CDR3 runs to 12 residues. Trimming removed 2 bases at V and 9 bases at J, with 7 bases between. The CDR3 sequence: CASSEGARELFF. The CDR3 DNA sequence: TGTGCCAGCAGTGAAGGGGCCCGGGAGCTGTTTTTT. Full variable domain (outside the CDR3, taken from reference TRBV25-1 and TRBJ2-2): EADIYQTPRYLVIGTGKKITLECSQTMGHDKMYWYQQDPGMELHLIHYSYGVNSTEKGDLSSESTVSRIRTEHFPLTLESARPSHTSQYLCASSEGARELFFGEGSRLTVL.

The rearrangement uses TRBV27 and TRBJ1-1; 8 bases are shared with TRBD1. V was clipped by 7 bases and J by 4 bases; unmatched bases: 8. The CDR3 sequence is 14 residues long. The germline V gene has CDR1 MNHEY and CDR2 SMNVEV (reference sequence). The CDR3 DNA is TGTGCCAGCACCCAGCAGGGGGCGCCCACTGAAGCTTTCTTT. Translating gives CASTQQGAPTEAFF.

The V gene is TRBV7-9, the J gene TRBJ1-4; perhaps TRBD1 as D (6 bases). The CDR3 contains 15 residues. Trimming stripped 3 bases from V and 7 bases from J, with 15 bases between. CDR1 SEHNR and CDR2 FQNEAQ come from the germline V gene (reference sequence). The CDR3 sequence: CASSFGAGALEKLFF. DNA for the CDR3: TGTGCCAGCAGCTTTGGGGCAGGGGCGCTTGAAAAACTGTTTTTT.

J is TRBJ2-1 and V is TRBV4-1; D is unresolved. The germline V gene has CDR1 MGHRA and CDR2 YSYEKL. This CDR3 contains 17 residues. Trimming removed 1 base from V and 7 bases from J, with 20 bases in between. DNA of the CDR3: TGCGCCAGCAGCCAAGTTGTCGCCAAACTTGGTTGGAATGAGCAGTTCTTC. This sequence encodes CASSQVVAKLGWNEQFF.

The CDR3 protein is CSVEEHPPDTQYF. CDR3 nucleotide sequence: TGCAGCGTTGAAGAACACCCCCCAGATACGCAGTATTTT. The chain recombines TRBV29-1 with TRBJ2-3; D gene ambiguous. Germline CDR1 SQVTM, CDR2 ANQGSEA. CDR3 length: 13 residues. Trimming pared 0 bases from V and 4 bases from J, leaving 8 bases between.

The rearrangement links TRBV7-9 to TRBJ2-5; 10 nucleotides agree with TRBD1. Looked up from germline, CDR1 is SEHNR and CDR2 is FQNEAQ (reference sequence). Trimming took 5 bases from V and 2 from J; bases not matched to a gene: 8. The CDR3 is 16 residues long. The CDR3 sequence: CASSLGGQGEQETQYF. The CDR3 DNA reads TGTGCCAGCAGCCTAGGAGGACAGGGGGAACAAGAGACCCAGTACTTC.

The CDR3 region is CASRGSLYEQYF. CDR3 DNA sequence: TGCGCCAGCAGGGGCTCCCTTTACGAGCAGTACTTC. The V and J genes are TRBV10-2 and TRBJ2-7; D is unclear. From germline, CDR1 is WSHSY and CDR2 SAAADI. The CDR3 sequence is 12 residues long. Trimming cost V 6 bases and J 4 bases, with 10 bases left between them.

V usage is TRBV19 and J usage is TRBJ2-5; D may be TRBD2 (5 bases). The CDR3 runs to 14 residues. Germline-derived CDR1 and CDR2 are LNHDA and SQIVND (reference sequence). Between the trimmed V and J ends, which lost 3 bases and 5 bases, there was a span of 13 bases. CDR3 sequence reads: CASSIGGSGETQYF. CDR3 in DNA: TGTGCCAGTAGTATCGGAGGTTCCGGGGAGACCCAGTACTTC. The full variable domain, completed using reference TRBV19 and TRBJ2-5, is DGGITQSPKYLFRKEGQNVTLSCEQNLNHDAMYWYRQDPGQGLRLIYYSQIVNDFQKGDIAEGYSVSREKKESFPLTVTSAQKNPTAFYLCASSIGGSGETQYFGPGTRLLVL.

The chain is built from TRBV29-1 and TRBJ2-1, with 7 bases identical to TRBD1. This CDR3 comprises 13 residues. CDR1 is SQVTM, CDR2 ANQGSEA, per germline. After removal of 6 bases from V and 7 bases from J, the junction contained 9 bases not matched to a gene. In DNA, the CDR3 is TGCAGCGTCACAGGGGATGGGTGGAATGAGCAGTTCTTC. Encoded protein: CSVTGDGWNEQFF.

The chain uses TRBV7-9 and TRBJ2-1; 8 nucleotides agree with TRBD2. Germline V lookup: CDR1 SEHNR, CDR2 FQNEAQ (reference sequence). Germline trimming cut 5 bases from V and 0 bases from J; bases unmatched to any gene: 3. This CDR3 has 15 amino acids. This CDR3 reads CASSGGTSSYNEQFF. DNA of the CDR3: TGTGCCAGCAGCGGGGGGACTAGCTCCTACAATGAGCAGTTCTTC. Variable domain in full (rest from reference TRBV7-9 and TRBJ2-1): DTGVSQNPRHKITKRGQNVTFRCDPISEHNRLYWYRQTLGQGPEFLTYFQNEAQLEKSRLLSDRFSAERPKGSFSTLEIQRTEQGDSAMYLCASSGGTSSYNEQFFGPGTRLTVL.

The CDR3 DNA follows: TGTGCCAGCAGTCTCCTACAGGGTGAAGCTTTCTTT. Protein: CASSLLQGEAFF. The rearrangement uses TRBV27 and TRBJ1-1; D is perhaps TRBD1 (6 bases). Between the trimmed V and J ends, which lost 5 bases and 7 bases, there was a span of 11 bases. Germline-derived CDR1 and CDR2 are MNHEY and SMNVEV (reference sequence). This CDR3 is 12 amino acids long.